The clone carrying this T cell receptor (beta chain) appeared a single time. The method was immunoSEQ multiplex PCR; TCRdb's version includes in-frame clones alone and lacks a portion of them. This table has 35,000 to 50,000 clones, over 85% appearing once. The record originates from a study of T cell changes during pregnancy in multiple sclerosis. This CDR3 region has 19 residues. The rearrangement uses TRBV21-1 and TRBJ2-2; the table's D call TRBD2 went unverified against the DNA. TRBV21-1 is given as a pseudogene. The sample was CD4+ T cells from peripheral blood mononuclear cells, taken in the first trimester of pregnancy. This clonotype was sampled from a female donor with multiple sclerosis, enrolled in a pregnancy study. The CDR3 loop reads CARREGGNSGTKDTGELFF. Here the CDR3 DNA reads TGTGCCAGGCGAGAGGGTGGGAATAGCGGGACTAAGGACACCGGGGAGCTGTTTTTT.